One TCR beta chain is described in this entry. Its antigen is unidentified. This record belongs to a study of T cell repertoires in ileal Crohn's disease. CDR1 is SGHDN, CDR2 FVKESK, per germline. The CDR3 runs to 15 residues. Trimming at V came to 5 bases and at J to 4 bases, leaving 4 bases not matched to a gene. Around 0.55 micrograms of biopsy DNA per sample underwent TCRB immunosequencing. TCRdb keeps only in-frame clones here, not all; method: immunoSEQ multiplex PCR. This sample has about 7,000 clones, with less than 75% found just once. Study-wide points: Endoscopic recurrence occurred in every patient whose clonality exceeded 26.8%. Sorted CD8 T cells held more high-frequency clones than CD4.

The chain joins TRBV14 to TRBJ2-1; 11 nucleotides line up with TRBD2. Sequences were obtained from ileal tissue. This TCR derives from an adult with Crohn's disease. The CDR3 DNA sequence: TGTGCCAGCAGCTCCTTAGCGGGGGGGTACAATGAGCAGTTCTTC. It yields the protein CASSSLAGGYNEQFF.